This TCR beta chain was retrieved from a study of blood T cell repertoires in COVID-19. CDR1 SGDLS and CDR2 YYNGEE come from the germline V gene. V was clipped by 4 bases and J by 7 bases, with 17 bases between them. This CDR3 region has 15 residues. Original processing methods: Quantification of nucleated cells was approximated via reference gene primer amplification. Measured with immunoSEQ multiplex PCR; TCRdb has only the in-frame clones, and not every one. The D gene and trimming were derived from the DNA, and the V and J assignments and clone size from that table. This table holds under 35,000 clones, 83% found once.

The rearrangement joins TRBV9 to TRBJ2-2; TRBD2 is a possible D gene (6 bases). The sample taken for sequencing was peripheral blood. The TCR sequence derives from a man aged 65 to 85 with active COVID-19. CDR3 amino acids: CASSSTGTAVGELFF. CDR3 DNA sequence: TGTGCCAGCAGCTCGACCGGGACTGCGGTCGGGGAGCTGTTTTTT.